This TCR beta chain was profiled in a study of monozygotic twins with cystic fibrosis. Turning to the study itself: With roughly 16 PCR cycles, barcoded libraries came from three micrograms of fragmented DNA. Study findings and constraints: In 13 of 16 pairs, V gene usage was closest to the co-twin's. Unrelated CF individuals shared fewer identical clonotypes than monozygotic CF twins.

V was shortened by 9 bases and J by 2 bases, with 11 bases between the two germline ends. The CDR3 is made up of 13 amino acids. From germline, CDR1 is MDHEN and CDR2 SYDVKM. Assay: immunoSEQ multiplex PCR; the TCRdb copy retains only in-frame clones and omits some. The sample holds approximately 21,000 clones, 87% seen once. On this clone: The antigen remains undetermined.

V is TRBV28 and J is TRBJ1-3; D perhaps matches TRBD1 (5 bases). Sequencing was carried out using blood. The sequence was collected from a woman aged 25 to 39 with cystic fibrosis. The CDR3 nucleotides read TGTGCCAGTATCAGGGTCGCTGGAAACACCATATATTTT. This sequence encodes CASIRVAGNTIYF.